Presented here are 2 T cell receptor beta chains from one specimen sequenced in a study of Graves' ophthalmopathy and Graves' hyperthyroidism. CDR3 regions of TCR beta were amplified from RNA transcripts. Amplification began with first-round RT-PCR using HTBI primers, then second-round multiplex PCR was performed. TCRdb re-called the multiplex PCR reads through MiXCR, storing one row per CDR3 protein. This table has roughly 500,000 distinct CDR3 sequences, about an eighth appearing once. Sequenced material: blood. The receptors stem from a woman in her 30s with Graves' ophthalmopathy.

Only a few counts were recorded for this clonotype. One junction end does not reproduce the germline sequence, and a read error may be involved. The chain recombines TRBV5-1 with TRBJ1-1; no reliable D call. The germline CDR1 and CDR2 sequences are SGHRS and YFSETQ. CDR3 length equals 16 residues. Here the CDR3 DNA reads TGCGCCAGCAGCCCCACCGAGGGTTCACTGAACACTGAATCTTTCTTT. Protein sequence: CASSPTEGSLNTESFF.

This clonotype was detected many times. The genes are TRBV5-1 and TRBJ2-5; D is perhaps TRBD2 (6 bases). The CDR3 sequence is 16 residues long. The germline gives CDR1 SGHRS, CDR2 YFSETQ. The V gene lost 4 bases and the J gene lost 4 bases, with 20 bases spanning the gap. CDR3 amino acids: CASSRTGTEGRETQYF. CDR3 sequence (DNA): TGCGCCAGCAGCAGAACCGGGACTGAGGGACGAGAGACCCAGTACTTC.